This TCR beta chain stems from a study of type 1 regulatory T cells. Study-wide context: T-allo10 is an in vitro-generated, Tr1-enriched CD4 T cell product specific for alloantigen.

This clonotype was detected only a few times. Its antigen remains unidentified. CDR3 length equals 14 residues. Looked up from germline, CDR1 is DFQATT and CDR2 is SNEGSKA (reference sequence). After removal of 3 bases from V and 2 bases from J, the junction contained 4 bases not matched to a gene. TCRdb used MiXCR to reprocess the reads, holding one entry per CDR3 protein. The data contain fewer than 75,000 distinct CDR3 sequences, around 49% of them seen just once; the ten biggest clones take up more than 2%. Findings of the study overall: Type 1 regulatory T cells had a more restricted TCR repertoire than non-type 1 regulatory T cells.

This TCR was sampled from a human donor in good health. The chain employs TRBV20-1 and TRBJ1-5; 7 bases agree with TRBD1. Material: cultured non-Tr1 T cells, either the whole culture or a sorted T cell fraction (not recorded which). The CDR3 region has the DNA TGCAGTGCTAGTGCCGACAGGGGCAATCAGCCCCAGCATTTT. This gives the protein CSASADRGNQPQHF.